This T cell receptor beta chain emerged from a study of T cell responses to AZD1222 COVID-19 vaccine. Whole-study results and caveats: Repertoire sampling happened only post peak T cell response. Spike-specific TCR breadth and depth grew following two AZD1222 doses. The study reported that nearly half of spike-specific TCRs target unmutated variant regions. There were mostly white British donors and more females than males, and clonal diversity was possibly underestimated.

Remarks on this clone: Its antigen remains unidentified.

Clones were sequenced by immunoSEQ multiplex PCR, and TCRdb holds only the in-frame ones, with some missing. This table has approximately 180,000 clones, about nine tenths appearing once. Losses at the gene ends were 5 bases for V and 9 bases for J; bases not matched to a gene: 5. This CDR3 has 14 amino acids. Germline CDR1 and CDR2: MNHEY and SVGEGT. Here the sequenced sample was peripheral blood, taken on day 0 of AZD1222 vaccination. The rearrangement joins TRBV6-2 or TRBV6-3 to TRBJ2-1, with 12 bases that match TRBD2. This TCR derives from an adult in good health. The CDR3 sequence: CASSILAGGGEQFF. The DNA of the CDR3 is TGTGCCAGCAGTATACTAGCGGGGGGTGGTGAGCAGTTCTTC.